The clone carrying this T cell receptor (beta chain) was detected a few times. Its target is not known. For TCRbeta, the library was prepared with unique molecular identifiers. TCRdb re-derived calls from the PCR reads in MiXCR, one entry per CDR3 protein. The sample carries about 980,000 distinct CDR3 sequences, roughly 31% recorded once. Looked up from germline, CDR1 is SQVTM and CDR2 is ANQGSEA. Trimming removed 7 bases from V and 5 bases from J; junction bases left unmatched: 7. The CDR3 is 12 residues long. The data derive from a study of T-cell reconstitution after alpha-beta-depleted transplantation in children. The study's findings and limits: There were reportedly several hundred expanded graft clones from which alpha-beta T cells came about two months after transplant. After transplant, high TCRbeta diversity at day 60 in some patients arose from surviving recipient T cells and thymic progenitors. The authors attributed T-cell counts and diversity one year after transplant mostly to newly produced T cells.

This specimen consisted of PBMCs, mostly from graft donor cells, obtained 360 days after TCRalphabeta/CD19-depleted stem cell transplant. The V and J genes are TRBV29-1 and TRBJ1-1; 7 nucleotides match TRBD1. The TCR originated in a boy under three years old who had a stem cell transplant for SCID, so the T cells may come from the graft donor. Here the CDR3 reads CSASTGLTEAFF. For the CDR3, the DNA is TGCAGCGCCTCGACAGGGCTTACTGAAGCTTTCTTT.